Sequencing of this T cell receptor beta chain was carried out in a study of blood T cell repertoires in COVID-19. Background on the study: Sites in the United States, Italy and Spain provided acute and convalescent COVID-19 samples. In each case, the material was cDNA or gDNA derived from T cells, B-cell-depleted T cells, or PBMCs.

Study processing details: Amplified reference gene primers provided the basis for estimating nucleated cell counts. Here immunoSEQ multiplex PCR was the method, and the copy in TCRdb shows in-frame clones only, minus some. V, J and clone size reflect that table, while D and trimming were determined from the DNA. This table holds roughly 150,000 clones, approximately 90% found once. The CDR3 consists of 12 residues. Germline values: CDR1 SGHAT, CDR2 FQNNGV. Unmatched junction bases numbered 3, after V lost 4 bases and J lost 6 bases. The sequenced material came from peripheral blood. The TCR comes from a human donor in a cohort sampled during active COVID-19. The chain couples TRBV11-2 to TRBJ2-7; 7 positions match TRBD1. CDR3 sequence: CASSSNRGEQYF. DNA of the CDR3: TGTGCCAGCAGCTCCAACAGGGGCGAGCAGTACTTC.